What follows is one TCR beta chain and its context. The target antigen is unknown. Unique molecular identifiers were used in preparing the TCRbeta library. Using its own MiXCR run on the PCR reads, TCRdb lists one record per CDR3 protein. The sample carries more than 40,000 distinct CDR3 sequences, roughly 52% recorded once. The sample belongs to a study of T-cell reconstitution after alpha-beta-depleted transplantation in children. Study-level findings and limits: At around two months after transplant, the alpha-beta T cells were reportedly derived from several hundred expanded clones that came from non-depleted graft cells. A year post-transplant, T-cell counts and diversity derived mostly from newly produced T cells. From surviving recipient T cells and thymic progenitors came the high day-60 TCRbeta diversity observed in some patients.

This CDR3 has 15 amino acids. Germline CDR1 and CDR2: SGHRS and YFSETQ. Trimming removed 0 bases from V and 7 bases from J, with 11 bases in between. The TCR comes from a boy younger than two with SCID, due to receive a stem cell transplant. The material sequenced was peripheral blood, taken before TCRalphabeta/CD19-depleted stem cell transplant. This chain connects TRBV5-1 to TRBJ1-6; possible D gene TRBD1, 5 bases. CDR3 amino acids: CASSLEWGDNSPLHF. Written as DNA, the CDR3 is TGCGCCAGCAGCTTGGAATGGGGGGACAATTCACCCCTCCACTTT.